The 30 T cell receptor beta chains listed next were all sequenced from one sample in a study of cytomegalovirus exposure and HLA in healthy donors (dated by TCRdb to about 2017). The library was obtained by the immunoSEQ multiplex PCR assay. A mixture of 60 forward primers for TCR Vbeta segments and 13 reverse primers for TCR Jbeta segments was used in the multiplex PCR. TCRdb stores this immuneACCESS table with in-frame sequences only. Part of the clones is absent; in the studies checked, under half of the shortfall reflects unresolved V genes, and no reason is known for the rest. This sample gives roughly 190,000 clones in total; over 75% of them show up just once. The ten largest clonotypes hold 6.3% of the sample. The sample taken for sequencing was PBMCs. The receptors here all came from a man aged 40-49 years in good health and CMV-seropositive.

V usage is TRBV11-2 and J usage is TRBJ1-4; TRBD1 might be the D (6 bases). This CDR3 has 15 amino acids. Germline V lookup: CDR1 SGHAT, CDR2 FQNNGV. Deletions cut 3 bases from V and 7 bases from J, with 15 bases between. CDR3 amino acids: CASSFNTGWGEKLFF. The CDR3 coding sequence is TGTGCCAGCAGCTTTAATACAGGGTGGGGTGAAAAACTGTTTTTT.

Here the CDR3 DNA reads TGCGCCAGCAGCCTCAGGGTTGACACTGAAGCTTTCTTT. Amino acid sequence: CASSLRVDTEAFF. This rearrangement joins TRBV5-1 to TRBJ1-1; maybe TRBD1 (5 bases). Looked up from germline, CDR1 is SGHRS and CDR2 is YFSETQ. The ends were cut back, 4 bases at V and 3 bases at J, with 10 bases in the middle. This CDR3 has 13 amino acids.

This chain links TRBV18 with TRBJ1-5; D possibly corresponds to TRBD1 (6 bases). Trimming removed 3 bases at V and 1 base at J, with 10 bases between. Germline values: CDR1 KGHSH, CDR2 LQKENI. The CDR3 has 15 amino acids. CDR3 region: CASSPRQASNQPQHF. The CDR3 DNA reads TGTGCCAGCTCACCGAGACAGGCAAGCAATCAGCCCCAGCATTTT.

The rearrangement uses TRBV19 and TRBJ2-7; a possible D gene is TRBD2 (6 bases). The length of the CDR3 is 13 residues. V was pared by 3 bases and J by 6 bases, with 12 bases between. Germline CDR1 LNHDA, CDR2 SQIVND (reference sequence). The CDR3 DNA sequence: TGTGCCAGTAGTATTGCGGGAATCCGCGAGCAGTACTTC. Its translation is CASSIAGIREQYF.

This chain joins TRBV6-6 and TRBJ2-1, with 9 bases matching TRBD2. With V trimmed by 5 bases and J by 1 base, 6 bases remained unmatched. The CDR3 spans 16 residues. CDR1 is MNHNY, CDR2 SVGAGI, per germline (reference sequence). This CDR3 reads CASSPQAGGSYNEQFF. In DNA form, the CDR3 reads TGTGCCAGCAGTCCCCAAGCGGGGGGTTCCTACAATGAGCAGTTCTTC.

The chain uses TRBV2 and TRBJ1-2; D is possibly TRBD1 (6 bases). Between the trimmed V and J ends, which lost 3 bases and 3 bases, there was a span of 17 bases. Germline CDR1 reads SNHLY; CDR2 reads FYNNEI. The CDR3 runs 16 residues. The CDR3 sequence: CASSDDIGQKYYGYTF. DNA for the CDR3: TGTGCCAGCAGTGATGACATAGGACAGAAGTACTATGGCTACACCTTC.

The chain links TRBV9 to TRBJ1-5; TRBD1 might be the D (6 bases). V gave up 4 bases and J gave up 3 bases, with 11 bases separating them. The CDR3 runs to 14 residues. The germline gives CDR1 SGDLS, CDR2 YYNGEE. DNA for the CDR3: TGTGCCAGCAGCACCACAGGGTACAATCAGCCCCAGCATTTT. It is translated as CASSTTGYNQPQHF.

The CDR3 nucleotides read TGTGCCAGTAGACAGGGGAACGCCTACAATGAGCAGTTCTTC. This encodes CASRQGNAYNEQFF. The genes are TRBV19 and TRBJ2-1; TRBD1 matches 7 bases. This CDR3 region has 14 residues. The V and J ends lost 6 bases and 2 bases, in that order; junction bases with no gene match: 4. Looked up from germline, CDR1 is LNHDA and CDR2 is SQIVND (reference sequence).

CDR3 DNA sequence: TGTGCCAGCAGCCCCAGTGAGAACACTGAAGCTTTCTTT. Translating gives CASSPSENTEAFF. The rearrangement uses TRBV7-9 and TRBJ1-1; D not certain. With 5 bases removed from V and 1 base from J, the gap between germline ends came to 8 bases. The germline V gene has CDR1 SEHNR and CDR2 FQNEAQ (reference sequence). This CDR3 contains 13 residues.

The V and J genes are TRBV6-6 and TRBJ1-3; no firm D call. The CDR3 runs to 15 residues. Germline CDR1 MNHNY, CDR2 SVGAGI (reference sequence). With 6 bases removed from V and 0 bases from J, the gap between germline ends came to 12 bases. The CDR3 DNA is TGTGCCAGCAGCCAGGACTTCCCCTCTGGAAACACCATATATTTT. Amino acids: CASSQDFPSGNTIYF.

This clone occurred once. The chain joins TRBV4-1 to TRBJ2-1, with 14 bases lining up with TRBD2. The CDR3 consists of 16 residues. The trim removed 0 bases at V and 7 bases at J, leaving 2 bases unmatched. Germline V gene lookup returns CDR1 MGHRA and CDR2 YSYEKL. CDR3 bases: TGCGCCAGCAGCCAAGAGGGACTAGCGGGGGTGAATGAGCAGTTCTTC. It translates to CASSQEGLAGVNEQFF.

This chain uses TRBV6-5 with TRBJ2-7; no reliable D call. Germline loops: CDR1 MNHEY, CDR2 SVGAGI. The length of the CDR3 is 15 residues. V gave up 0 bases and J gave up 3 bases, with 12 bases separating them. DNA for the CDR3: TGTGCCAGCAGTTACTCGAACACAGAGAACTACGAGCAGTACTTC. Amino acids: CASSYSNTENYEQYF.

This clone has only a few counts. This rearrangement joins TRBV4-3 to TRBJ2-1; 12 bases agree with TRBD2. Per germline, CDR1 LGHNA and CDR2 YSLEER. V lost 1 base, J lost 15 bases, and 10 bases stayed unmatched. The CDR3 is 15 residues long. The CDR3 DNA sequence: TGCGCCAGCAGCCAAGTTTCTAGCGGGGGGGCGAGTCCGTTCTTC. Encoded protein: CASSQVSSGGASPFF.

The V gene is TRBV2, the J gene TRBJ2-1; 15 positions match TRBD2. V lost 3 bases, J lost 9 bases, and 3 bases stayed unmatched. Germline V gene data show CDR1 as SNHLY and CDR2 as FYNNEI. The CDR3 runs to 15 residues. The CDR3 DNA reads as TGTGCCAGCAGTGAGGGACTAGCGGGGGGAGCTGAGCAGTTCTTC. Encoded protein: CASSEGLAGGAEQFF.

The chain carries TRBV19 and TRBJ2-7; TRBD2 matches at 10 bases. This CDR3 is 14 amino acids long. Germline CDR1 LNHDA, CDR2 SQIVND (reference sequence). V trimming: 2 bases; J trimming: 7 bases; junction bases outside the gene matches: 5. This CDR3 is CASSIRAGGSEQYF. The CDR3, as DNA: TGTGCCAGTAGTATACGAGCGGGGGGGAGTGAGCAGTACTTC.

The chain combines TRBV10-3 with TRBJ2-1; 12 bases map to TRBD1. The CDR3 extends over 14 amino acids. Germline CDR1 is ENHRY and CDR2 is SYGVKD. V was pared by 2 bases and J by 9 bases, with 2 bases of the junction left unmatched. The CDR3 DNA reads as TGTGCCATCAGTGAGGGGACAGGGGGCCTTGAGCAGTTCTTC. It translates to CAISEGTGGLEQFF.

V is TRBV13 and J is TRBJ2-2; D is ambiguous. The CDR3 spans 12 residues. Germline V CDR1 and CDR2: PRHDT, FYEKMQ (reference sequence). V lost 2 bases and J lost 7, with 5 bases in between. The CDR3 region is CASSLFVGELFF. Written as DNA, the CDR3 is TGTGCCAGCAGCTTATTCGTCGGGGAGCTGTTTTTT.

This CDR3 reads CASSLAPGQGAPGEEQYF. CDR3 in DNA: TGTGCCAGCAGCTTAGCCCCGGGACAGGGGGCGCCCGGGGAAGAGCAGTACTTC. The chain carries TRBV7-2 and TRBJ2-7, with 12 bases matching TRBD1. CDR1 is SGHTA, CDR2 FQGNSA, per germline. The CDR3 is 18 residues long. V dropped 0 bases and J dropped 7; count of bases not matched to a gene: 13.

The chain has TRBV5-6 and TRBJ2-7; D perhaps matches TRBD1 (6 bases). Trimming removed 0 bases from V and 6 bases from J, with 7 bases in between. The CDR3 consists of 12 residues. CDR1 SGHDT and CDR2 YYEEEE come from the germline V gene. In DNA form, the CDR3 reads TGTGCCAGCAGCTTGGGAGGGGGCGAGCAGTACTTC. This gives the protein CASSLGGGEQYF.

V gene TRBV6-4 combines with J gene TRBJ2-2, with D perhaps TRBD2 (5 bases). CDR1 is MRHNA and CDR2 is SNTAGT in the germline V gene. The CDR3 is 13 residues long. With 7 bases removed from V and 4 bases from J, the gap between germline ends came to 10 bases. CDR3 sequence reads: CASKRESTGELFF. The CDR3 DNA sequence: TGTGCCAGCAAGAGGGAAAGCACCGGGGAGCTGTTTTTT.

Only a few counts were recorded for this clone. The chain is built from TRBV11-2 and TRBJ2-7; 12 bases are a match to TRBD1. This CDR3 is built from 15 residues. Germline assignment: CDR1 SGHAT and CDR2 FQNNGV. The V gene end was trimmed by 3 bases and the J gene end by 4 bases; junction bases not matched to a gene: 4. CDR3 protein: CASSFGTGGLYEQYF. CDR3 sequence (DNA): TGTGCCAGCAGCTTCGGGACAGGGGGCCTTTACGAGCAGTACTTC.

The chain couples TRBV7-6 to TRBJ1-1; 7 bases match TRBD1. The CDR3 is 16 amino acids. Per germline, CDR1 SGHVS and CDR2 FNYEAQ. The ends lost 5 bases at V and 3 bases at J; junction bases unmatched: 12. The CDR3 is CASSGGGGIGYTEAFF. CDR3 DNA: TGTGCCAGCAGCGGAGGAGGGGGCATCGGGTACACTGAAGCTTTCTTT.

The chain links TRBV7-9 to TRBJ2-3; 13 nucleotides match TRBD2. Germline loops: CDR1 SEHNR, CDR2 FQNEAQ (reference sequence). CDR3 length equals 17 residues. V dropped 6 bases and J dropped 3; count of bases not matched to a gene: 9. The chain's CDR3 is CASRPRLAGGPTDTQYF. In DNA form, the CDR3 reads TGTGCCAGCAGACCAAGACTAGCGGGGGGCCCTACAGATACGCAGTATTTT.

The V and J genes are TRBV7-8 and TRBJ1-5; D not resolved. The V gene's germline CDR1 is SGHVS and CDR2 FQNEAQ. The CDR3 covers 17 residues. Trimming removed 5 bases at V and 0 bases at J, with 17 bases between. The CDR3 reads CASSPRPAGNSNQPQHF. The DNA of the CDR3 is TGTGCCAGCAGCCCTAGGCCCGCGGGGAATAGCAATCAGCCCCAGCATTTT.

The chain recombines TRBV5-1 with TRBJ2-1, with 7 bases lining up with TRBD2. V was pared by 6 bases and J by 4 bases, with 7 bases of the junction left unmatched. Germline CDR1 reads SGHRS; CDR2 reads YFSETQ. The CDR3 has 14 residues. CDR3 DNA sequence: TGCGCCAGCAAACTGGCGGGGGAATACAATGAGCAGTTCTTC. Translation gives CASKLAGEYNEQFF.

This clone has only one observation. The rearrangement uses TRBV18 and TRBJ1-5; D gene uncertain. This CDR3 has 15 amino acids. With 3 bases removed from V and 0 bases from J, the gap between germline ends came to 9 bases. From germline, CDR1 is KGHSH and CDR2 LQKENI. The CDR3 DNA is TGTGCCAGCTCACCGGAGTTAAGTAGCAATCAGCCCCAGCATTTT. Its protein product is CASSPELSSNQPQHF.

The chain joins TRBV19 to TRBJ2-6; D is perhaps TRBD2 (5 bases). Germline CDR1 is LNHDA and CDR2 is SQIVND (reference sequence). The CDR3 is made up of 16 amino acids. The V end lost 3 bases, the J end lost 4 bases, and 13 bases lay between the germline ends. Written as DNA, the CDR3 is TGTGCCAGTAGTATGGTCGGGGTAGGCGGGGCCAACGTCCTGACTTTC. Translating gives CASSMVGVGGANVLTF.

The gene calls are TRBV6-6 and TRBJ1-1; D is unclear. CDR1 MNHNY and CDR2 SVGAGI come from the germline V gene (reference sequence). The CDR3 is 14 amino acids. V was cut by 4 bases and J by 6 bases, with 15 bases left in between. In nucleotides, the CDR3 is TGTGCCAGCAGTTTAGTTCCCTCCCCGCCTGAAGCTTTCTTT. It codes for CASSLVPSPPEAFF.

The chain recombines TRBV9 with TRBJ2-7; 8 bases are a match to TRBD1. V was clipped by 0 bases and J by 2 bases; unmatched bases: 4. CDR1 and CDR2 (germline): SGDLS, YYNGEE. This CDR3 is built from 15 residues. The CDR3 DNA follows: TGTGCCAGCAGCGTAGCTGGGGACAGGACCTACGAGCAGTACTTC. It specifies CASSVAGDRTYEQYF.

V and J are TRBV11-2 and TRBJ2-7; a weak D match, TRBD2 (6 bases). There are 15 residues in the CDR3. In germline, CDR1 is SGHAT, CDR2 FQNNGV. V was shortened by 5 bases and J by 5 bases, with 19 bases between the two germline ends. CDR3 nucleotides: TGTGCCAGCAGCCGGGGTGAGCGGGCTTCTAACGAGCAGTACTTC. Its protein is CASSRGERASNEQYF.